This TCR beta chain was sequenced in a study of control samples from healthy donors and cancer patients. Germline-derived CDR1 and CDR2 are SGHTA and FQGNSA. CDR3 length: 15 residues. Trimming shortened V by 6 bases and J by 6 bases, and 21 bases separated the two germline ends. Produced via immunoSEQ multiplex PCR; TCRdb's table is partial and in-frame only. This table holds 120,000 to 150,000 clones, roughly nine tenths found once. This clonotype was sampled from a man between 25 and 39 years old in good health. The V gene is TRBV7-2, the J gene TRBJ2-7, with D unresolved. The sample consisted of blood. In DNA form, the CDR3 reads TGTGCCAGCAGGACCCGCCCTGTCCCGCTGGTCGAGCAGTACTTC. This sequence encodes CASRTRPVPLVEQYF.